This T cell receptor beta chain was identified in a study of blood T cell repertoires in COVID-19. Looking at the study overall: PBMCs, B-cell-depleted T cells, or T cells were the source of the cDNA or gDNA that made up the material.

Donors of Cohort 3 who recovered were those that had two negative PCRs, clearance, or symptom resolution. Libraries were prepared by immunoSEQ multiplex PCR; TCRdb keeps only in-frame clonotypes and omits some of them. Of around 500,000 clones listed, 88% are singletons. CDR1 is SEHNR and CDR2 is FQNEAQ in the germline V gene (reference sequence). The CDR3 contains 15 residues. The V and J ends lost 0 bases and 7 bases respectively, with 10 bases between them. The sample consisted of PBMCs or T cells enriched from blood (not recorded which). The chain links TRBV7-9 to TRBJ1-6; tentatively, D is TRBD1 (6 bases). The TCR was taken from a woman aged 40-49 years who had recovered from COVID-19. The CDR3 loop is CASSLADSMNSPLHF. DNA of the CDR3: TGTGCCAGCAGCTTAGCGGACAGCATGAATTCACCCCTCCACTTT. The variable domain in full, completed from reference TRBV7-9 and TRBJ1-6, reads DTGVSQNPRHKITKRGQNVTFRCDPISEHNRLYWYRQTLGQGPEFLTYFQNEAQLEKSRLLSDRFSAERPKGSFSTLEIQRTEQGDSAMYLCASSLADSMNSPLHFGNGTRLTVT.